The present entry profiles one T cell receptor (beta chain) with its context. Its antigen is as yet unknown. The CDR3 is 13 residues long. Per germline, CDR1 SGHRS and CDR2 YFSETQ. V gave up 2 bases and J gave up 3 bases, with 8 bases separating them. This specimen belongs to a study of cytomegalovirus exposure and HLA in healthy donors. Primers: 60 Vbeta forward and 13 Jbeta reverse. Generated by immunoSEQ multiplex PCR, the TCRdb table keeps only in-frame clones and is missing some. The data hold roughly 200,000 clones, with approximately 79% observed a single time. Study-wide results and caveats: Earlier analysis found most TCR beta V segments productive about 90% or about 30% of the time. Likely technical artifact: a cluster of highly shared sequence variants.

The source material was PBMCs. This rearrangement joins TRBV5-1 to TRBJ1-2; D may be TRBD1 (5 bases). The clonotype originates from a man aged 50 or older in good health and CMV-seronegative. The DNA for the CDR3 is TGCGCCAGCAGCTTAGACAGAGACTATGGCTACACCTTC. Protein sequence: CASSLDRDYGYTF.